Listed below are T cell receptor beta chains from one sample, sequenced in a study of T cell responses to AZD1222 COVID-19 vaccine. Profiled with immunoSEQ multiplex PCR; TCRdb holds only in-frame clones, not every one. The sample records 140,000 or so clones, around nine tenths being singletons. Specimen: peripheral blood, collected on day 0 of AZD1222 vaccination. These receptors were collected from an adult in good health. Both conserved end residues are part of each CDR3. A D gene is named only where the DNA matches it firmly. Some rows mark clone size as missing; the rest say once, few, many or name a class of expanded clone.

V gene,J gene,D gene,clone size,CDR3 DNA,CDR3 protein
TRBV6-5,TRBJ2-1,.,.,TGTGCCAGCAATCCAGGTATGAATGAGCAGTTCTTC,CASNPGMNEQFF
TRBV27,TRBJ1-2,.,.,TGTGCCAGCAGTTCTCAGGCGCCAGCCAACTATGGCTACACCTTC,CASSSQAPANYGYTF
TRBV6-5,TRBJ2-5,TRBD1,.,TGTGCCAGCAGCGTGGGACAGGCGGTCGAGACCCAGTACTTC,CASSVGQAVETQYF
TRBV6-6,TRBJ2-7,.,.,TGTGCCAGCAGTTACTCGAGACCGGGGTACGAGCAGTACTTC,CASSYSRPGYEQYF
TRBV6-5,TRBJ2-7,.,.,TGTGCCAGCAGTTCCCATAGTGGGGCCTACGAGCAGTACTTC,CASSSHSGAYEQYF
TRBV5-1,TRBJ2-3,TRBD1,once,TGCGCCAGCAGCCCGCGACAGGGGGTGGATACGCAGTATTTT,CASSPRQGVDTQYF
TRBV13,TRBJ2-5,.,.,TGTGCCAGCAGCCAGGCACAGTTACAAGAGACCCAGTACTTC,CASSQAQLQETQYF
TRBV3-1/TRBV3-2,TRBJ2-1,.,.,TGTGCCAGCAGCCAAGTAGGGTCCTCCTACAATGAGCAGTTCTTC,CASSQVGSSYNEQFF
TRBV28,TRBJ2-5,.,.,TGTGCCAGCAGTTTGGAAACATTAAGACCCCAAGAGACCCAGTACTTC,CASSLETLRPQETQYF
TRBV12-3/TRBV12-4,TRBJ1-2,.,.,TGTGCCAGCAGTTTAAGAGGGCTAGGCGGCTACACCTTC,CASSLRGLGGYTF
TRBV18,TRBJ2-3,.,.,TGTGCCAGCTCACTAGGTGGCACAGATACGCAGTATTTT,CASSLGGTDTQYF
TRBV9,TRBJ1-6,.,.,TGTGCCAGCAGCGCCTTTCGGACAGCCTATAATTCACCCCTCCACTTT,CASSAFRTAYNSPLHF
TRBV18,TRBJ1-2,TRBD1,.,TGTGCCAGCTCACCAGGACAGGGGAGAGACTATGGCTACACCTTC,CASSPGQGRDYGYTF
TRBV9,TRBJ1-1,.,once,TGTGCCAGCAGCGTAGGAGGGGTCAGTGAAGCTTTCTTT,CASSVGGVSEAFF
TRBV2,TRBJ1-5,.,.,TGTGCCAGCAGTGACGCCTCGGGTGATCAGCCCCAGCATTTT,CASSDASGDQPQHF
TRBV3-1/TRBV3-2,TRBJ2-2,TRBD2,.,TGTGCCACTCAGCGGGGGACCAACACCGGGGAGCTGTTTTTT,CATQRGTNTGELFF
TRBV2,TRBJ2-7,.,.,TGTGCCAGCAGCCGGGACCGGACCTCCTACGAGCAGTACTTC,CASSRDRTSYEQYF
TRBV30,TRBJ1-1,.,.,TGTGCCTGGAGCGTGACCCTGAACACTGAAGCTTTCTTT,CAWSVTLNTEAFF
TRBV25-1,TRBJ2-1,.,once,TGTGCCAGCAGTTCCCTACGGGCGGAATACAATGAGCAGTTCTTC,CASSSLRAEYNEQFF
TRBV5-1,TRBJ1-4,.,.,TGCGCCAGCAGCTTAGCTGGGTGGAATGAAAAACTGTTTTTT,CASSLAGWNEKLFF
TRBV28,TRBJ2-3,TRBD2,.,TGTGCCAGCTCAGCGGGAGGCCTCACAGATACGCAGTATTTT,CASSAGGLTDTQYF
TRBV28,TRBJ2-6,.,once,TGTGCCAGTGCCGCATCCTCTGGGGCCAACGTCCTGACTTTC,CASAASSGANVLTF
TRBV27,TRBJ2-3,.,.,TGTGCCAGCAGTCCGCACACAGATACGCAGTATTTT,CASSPHTDTQYF
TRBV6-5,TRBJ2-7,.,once,TGTGCCAGCATTAACAGGGTATTCTCTTACGAGCAGTACTTC,CASINRVFSYEQYF
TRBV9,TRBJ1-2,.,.,TGTGCCAGCAGCCTCAGGGATAACTATGGCTACACCTTC,CASSLRDNYGYTF
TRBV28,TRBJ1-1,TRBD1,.,TGTGCCAGCAGTCCGACAGGGGGATGGAACACTGAAGCTTTCTTT,CASSPTGGWNTEAFF
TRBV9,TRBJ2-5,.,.,TGTGCCAGCAGCCCTGTGGGGGGGCGGTACCAAGAGACCCAGTACTTC,CASSPVGGRYQETQYF
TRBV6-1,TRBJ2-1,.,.,TGTGCCAGCAGTGTTGATGGGTTTTTCTCCTACAATGAGCAGTTCTTC,CASSVDGFFSYNEQFF
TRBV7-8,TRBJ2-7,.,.,TGTGCCAGCAGCTCTGGACTCGGCGAGCAGTACTTC,CASSSGLGEQYF
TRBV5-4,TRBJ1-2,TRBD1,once,TGTGCCAGCAGCTGGGGGGGACAGGCCTCTAACTATGGCTACACCTTC,CASSWGGQASNYGYTF
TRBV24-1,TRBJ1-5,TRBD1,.,TGTGCCACCAGTGACTCGGACAGGGGATTCAATAGCAATCAGCCCCAGCATTTT,CATSDSDRGFNSNQPQHF
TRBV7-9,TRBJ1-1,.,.,TGTGCCAGCAGCTTAGGTCAGGGTAATGAAGCTTTCTTT,CASSLGQGNEAFF
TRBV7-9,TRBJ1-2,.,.,TGTGCCAGCAGCTTAGGTTCGGGGCTCTATGGCTACACCTTC,CASSLGSGLYGYTF
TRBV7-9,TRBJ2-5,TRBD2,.,TGTGCCAGCAGCTTAGCTGCAGCGGGAGGCCTACGAGGGAAGACCCAGTACTTC,CASSLAAAGGLRGKTQYF
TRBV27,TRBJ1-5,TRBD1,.,TGTGCCAGCAGGCGGACAGGGGGCCTCAATCAGCCCCAGCATTTT,CASRRTGGLNQPQHF
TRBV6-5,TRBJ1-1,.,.,TGTGCCAGCAGTAAAAGAACAGGGCCTCACACTGAAGCTTTCTTT,CASSKRTGPHTEAFF
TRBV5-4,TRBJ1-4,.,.,TGTGCCAGCAGCGCTGCGGCACACCGAAATGAAAAACTGTTTTTT,CASSAAAHRNEKLFF
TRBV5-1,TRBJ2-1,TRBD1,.,TGCGCCAGCAGCTGGGGGACAGGGGCAGGGAATGAGCAGTTCTTC,CASSWGTGAGNEQFF
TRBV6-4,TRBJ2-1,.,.,TGTGCCAGCAGTGAGTCACGGCAGACCTACAATGAGCAGTTCTTC,CASSESRQTYNEQFF
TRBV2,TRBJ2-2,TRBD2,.,TGTGCCAGCAGCGTTGATAGCGGGGACGAGGCCGGGGAGCTGTTTTTT,CASSVDSGDEAGELFF
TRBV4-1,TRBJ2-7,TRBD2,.,TGCGCCAGCAGCCCGCTAGCGGGAGGGAGGAACGAGCAGTACTTC,CASSPLAGGRNEQYF
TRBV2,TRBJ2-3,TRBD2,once,TGTGCCAGCATGACTACGCGGGAGTCAGATACGCAGTATTTT,CASMTTRESDTQYF
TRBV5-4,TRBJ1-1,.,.,TGTGCCAGCAGAAAGATTGGGCCAGGATCGAATGAAGCTTTCTTT,CASRKIGPGSNEAFF
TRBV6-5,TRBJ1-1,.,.,TGTGCCAGCAGCAGGGCCCTCACTGAAGCTTTCTTT,CASSRALTEAFF
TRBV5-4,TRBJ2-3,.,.,TGTGCCAGCAGCTTGGGGCCCAGATTGGCAGATACGCAGTATTTT,CASSLGPRLADTQYF
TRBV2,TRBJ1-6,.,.,TGTGCCGGCACTTTGGGCGCCTATAATTCACCCCTCCACTTT,CAGTLGAYNSPLHF
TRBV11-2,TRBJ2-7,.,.,TGTGCCAGCAGTTCCCACGAGGTTTTCTCCTACGAGCAGTACTTC,CASSSHEVFSYEQYF
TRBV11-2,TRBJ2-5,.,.,TGTGCCAGCGGGGCAGGGCCAAATATTGGAGAGACCCAGTACTTC,CASGAGPNIGETQYF
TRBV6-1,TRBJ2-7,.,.,TGTGCCAGCAGTGAGGCAGGTCGACCCCACCAGGAGCAGTACTTC,CASSEAGRPHQEQYF
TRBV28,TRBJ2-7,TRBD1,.,TGTGCCAGCAGAAGTACAGGGGTCTACGAGCAGTACTTC,CASRSTGVYEQYF